Given below is one TCR beta chain in context. What this receptor recognizes is not known. No much larger clone exists at a distance of one base, and base qualities are not known. The treatment or condition label on this specimen signifies: 15 to 20 received Ad26.COV2.S at low or high dose, single or two shots; roughly five received placebo; per-sample allocation not given. Repertoires of vaccine and placebo recipients were sequenced from samples taken on day 63 after the first injection. Between 29 July and 7 August 2020, Cohort 1b enrolled approximately 26 adults aged 18-55 years at one site in Boston, USA. Ad26.COV2.S was a replication-incompetent adenovirus type 26 vector expressing a prefusion-stabilized SARS-CoV-2 spike protein from the original Wuhan strain. TCRbeta CDR3 regions were sequenced with the immunoSEQ Assay. After extraction, genomic DNA underwent amplification by bias-controlled multiplex PCR, followed by high-throughput sequencing. The study's processing was this. To quantify the absolute abundance of each unique TCRbeta CDR3 region, sequences were collapsed and filtered. Usable DNA was measured by amplifying reference genes present in all nucleated cells, and TCRbeta template counts were normalized to that usable DNA to estimate T cell fraction. Repertoire TCRs were annotated as SARS-CoV-2-specific when V gene, CDR3 amino acid sequence and J gene were exactly matched to a known reactive TCR set. The reference SARS-CoV-2 TCR set was obtained from MIRA and was filtered for enrichment in COVID-19-positive ImmuneCODE repertoires, whereby public or cross-reactive TCRs were removed. Using the MIRA antigens, annotated TCRs were further analysed by specific ORF or by position within an ORF. Depth was the summed frequency of annotated unique rearrangements, while breadth was defined as annotated unique rearrangements over total unique productive rearrangements. TCR breadth was compared between groups using two-sided Wilcoxon rank-sum tests. TCRdb provides this immuneACCESS table in a form limited to in-frame rearrangements. Some clones are lacking; in checked studies, under half of them reflect an unresolved V gene, and why the rest are absent is not known. V, J and clone size are those of that table, while D and trimming were read from the DNA. Recorded for this sample are over 400,000 clones; about 90% of them occurred a single time. The ten largest clones capture about 1.7% of the sample.

The sample comes from a study of Ad26.COV2.S vaccination and SARS-CoV-2 variants (dated by TCRdb to the early 2020s). Background on the whole study: Vaccine-arm donors came from COV1001, a multicentre, randomized, double-blind, placebo-controlled phase I-IIa trial of Ad26.COV2.S in healthy adults. TCRbeta repertoire sequencing was used to assess the specificity and breadth of SARS-CoV-2-reactive T cell receptors after Ad26.COV2.S vaccination. Trial participants were randomized into five groups of five, in which low-dose or high-dose Ad26.COV2.S was given once or twice, or placebo was given on both occasions. A total of approximately 30 samples were included in the TCR-sequenced set, comprising around 20 Ad26.COV2.S vaccine recipients, 5 placebo recipients and 8 SARS-CoV-2 convalescent individuals. Ad26.COV2.S was administered intramuscularly at a dose of 5x10^10 or 1x10^11 viral particles, either as one shot or as two shots given 56 days apart. Blinding of investigators to trial group allocation was maintained during experiments and outcome assessment.

What the research found in general, with its limitations: The authors noted that the TCR breadth and depth analyses may have underestimated total T cell responses. Vaccine and placebo recipients had comparable non-spike TCR breadth, which fits with the vaccine containing only spike. Compared with placebo recipients, Ad26.COV2.S recipients showed higher spike-specific TCR breadth (P = 0.0014). Comparing responses between vaccine doses or regimens was not something the study was powered to do. After vaccination, substantial breadth of spike-specific CD8+ and CD4+ T cell responses was reported.

Germline trimming: 4 bases from V, 4 bases from J; junction bases outside gene matches: 9. CDR1 and CDR2 are read off the germline V gene as SGDLS and YYNGEE. Including cysteine and phenylalanine, the CDR3 has 15 amino acids. Solely the CDR3 DNA is kept, with 45 bases framed from the first base. The rearranged segments are TRBV9 and TRBJ1-2; 8 junctional bases match TRBD1. The sequencing used peripheral blood, collected in a trial of Ad26.COV2.S vaccine versus placebo. The sequence derives from a person aged 18-65 years who received the Ad26.COV2.S COVID-19 vaccine or a placebo. The CDR3 is CASSSPTGTGYGYTF. The DNA sequence follows: TGTGCCAGCAGCTCACCAACCGGGACAGGCTATGGCTACACCTTC.